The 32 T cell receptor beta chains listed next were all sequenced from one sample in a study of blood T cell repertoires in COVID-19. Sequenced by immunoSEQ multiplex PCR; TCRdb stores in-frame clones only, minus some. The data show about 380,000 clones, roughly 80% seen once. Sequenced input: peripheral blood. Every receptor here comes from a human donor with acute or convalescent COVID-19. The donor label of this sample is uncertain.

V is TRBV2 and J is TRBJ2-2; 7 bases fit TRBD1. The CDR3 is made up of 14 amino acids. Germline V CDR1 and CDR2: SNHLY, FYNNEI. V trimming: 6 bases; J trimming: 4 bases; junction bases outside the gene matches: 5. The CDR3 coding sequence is TGTGCCAGCAGACTCAGACAGGGCACCGGGGAGCTGTTTTTT. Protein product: CASRLRQGTGELFF. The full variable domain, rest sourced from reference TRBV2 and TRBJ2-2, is EPEVTQTPSHQVTQMGQEVILRCVPISNHLYFYWYRQILGQKVEFLVSFYNNEISEKSEIFDDQFSVERPDGSNFTLKIRSTKLEDSAMYFCASRLRQGTGELFFGEGSRLTVL.

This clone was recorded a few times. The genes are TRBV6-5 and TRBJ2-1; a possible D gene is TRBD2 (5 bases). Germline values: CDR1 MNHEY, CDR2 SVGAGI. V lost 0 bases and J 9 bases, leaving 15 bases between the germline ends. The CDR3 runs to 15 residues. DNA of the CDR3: TGTGCCAGCAGTTACTCGGACTTCCCCTTAAGTGAGCAGTTCTTC. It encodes CASSYSDFPLSEQFF.

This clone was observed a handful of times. CDR3 coding DNA: TGTGCCAGCAGCCATAGCGGGGGTCTAATCGGGAGCACAGATACGCAGTATTTT. It codes for CASSHSGGLIGSTDTQYF. This chain links TRBV3-1 (or the pseudogene TRBV3-2) with TRBJ2-3; 9 bases are shared with TRBD2. Germline V gives CDR1 LGHDT, CDR2 YNNKEL (reference sequence). The CDR3 consists of 18 residues. V lost 3 bases, J lost 0 bases, and 10 bases stayed unmatched.

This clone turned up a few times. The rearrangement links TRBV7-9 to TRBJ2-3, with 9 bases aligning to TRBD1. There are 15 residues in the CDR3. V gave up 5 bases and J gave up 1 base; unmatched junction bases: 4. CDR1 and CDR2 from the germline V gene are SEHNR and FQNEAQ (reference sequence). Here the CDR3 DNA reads TGTGCCAGCAGCCCACGGACAGGGGGCACAGATACGCAGTATTTT. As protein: CASSPRTGGTDTQYF.

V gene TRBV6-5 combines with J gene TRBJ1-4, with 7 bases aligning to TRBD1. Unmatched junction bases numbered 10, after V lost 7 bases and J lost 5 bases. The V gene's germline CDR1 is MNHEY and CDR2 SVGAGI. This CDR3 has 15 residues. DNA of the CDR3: TGTGCCAGCACCTCGGGACAGAAAAGGAATGAAAAACTGTTTTTT. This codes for CASTSGQKRNEKLFF.

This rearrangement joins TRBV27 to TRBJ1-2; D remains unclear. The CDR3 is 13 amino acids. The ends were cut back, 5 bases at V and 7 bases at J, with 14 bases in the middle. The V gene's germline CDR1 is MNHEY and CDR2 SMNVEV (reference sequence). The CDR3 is CASSPIWAGGYTF. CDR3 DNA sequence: TGTGCCAGCAGTCCCATATGGGCAGGTGGCTACACCTTC.

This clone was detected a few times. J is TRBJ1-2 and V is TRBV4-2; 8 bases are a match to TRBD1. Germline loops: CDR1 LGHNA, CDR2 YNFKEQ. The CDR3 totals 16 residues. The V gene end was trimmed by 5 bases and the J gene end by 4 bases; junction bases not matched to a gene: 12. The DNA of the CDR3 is TGTGCCAGCAGCGAGAAGGGTCCGGACAGGGTCTATGGCTACACCTTC. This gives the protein CASSEKGPDRVYGYTF.

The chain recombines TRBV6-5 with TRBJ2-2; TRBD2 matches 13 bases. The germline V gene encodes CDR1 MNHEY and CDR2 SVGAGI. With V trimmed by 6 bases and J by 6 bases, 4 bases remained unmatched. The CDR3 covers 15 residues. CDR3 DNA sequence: TGTGCCAGCAGAATACTAGCGGGAGGGCCCGGGGAGCTGTTTTTT. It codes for CASRILAGGPGELFF.

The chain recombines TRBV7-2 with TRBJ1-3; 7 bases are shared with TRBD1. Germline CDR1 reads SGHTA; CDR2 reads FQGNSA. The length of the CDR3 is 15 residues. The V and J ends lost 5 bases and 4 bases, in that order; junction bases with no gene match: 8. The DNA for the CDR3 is TGTGCCAGCAGCGGACGGGGACAGCGAGGAAACACCATATATTTT. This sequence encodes CASSGRGQRGNTIYF.

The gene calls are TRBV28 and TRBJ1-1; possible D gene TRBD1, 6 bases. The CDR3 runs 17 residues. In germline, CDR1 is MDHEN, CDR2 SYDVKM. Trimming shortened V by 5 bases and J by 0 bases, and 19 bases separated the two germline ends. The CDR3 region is CASSPAGGGQVNTEAFF. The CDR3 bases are TGTGCCAGCAGTCCGGCCGGGGGGGGGCAGGTGAACACTGAAGCTTTCTTT.

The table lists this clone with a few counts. The CDR3 loop is CASPKSPGQKNTEAFF. CDR3 nucleotides: TGCGCCAGCCCCAAATCACCGGGACAGAAGAACACTGAAGCTTTCTTT. This chain joins TRBV5-1 and TRBJ1-1, with 7 bases fitting TRBD1. Per the germline V gene, CDR1 is SGHRS and CDR2 is YFSETQ. J was trimmed by 1 base and V by 7 bases; bases with no gene match: 13. The CDR3 consists of 16 residues.

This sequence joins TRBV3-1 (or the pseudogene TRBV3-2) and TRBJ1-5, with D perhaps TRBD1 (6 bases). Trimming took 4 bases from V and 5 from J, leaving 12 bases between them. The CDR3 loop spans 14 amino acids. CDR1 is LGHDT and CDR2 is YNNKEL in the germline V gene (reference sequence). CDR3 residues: CASSRTGMYQPQHF. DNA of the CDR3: TGTGCCAGCAGCCGAACAGGGATGTATCAGCCCCAGCATTTT.

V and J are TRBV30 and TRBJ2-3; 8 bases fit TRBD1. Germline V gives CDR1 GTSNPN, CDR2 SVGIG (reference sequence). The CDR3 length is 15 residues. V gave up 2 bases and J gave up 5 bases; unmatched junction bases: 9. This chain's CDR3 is CAWSSDRGLQDTQYF. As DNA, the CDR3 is TGTGCCTGGAGTTCAGACAGGGGATTACAAGATACGCAGTATTTT.

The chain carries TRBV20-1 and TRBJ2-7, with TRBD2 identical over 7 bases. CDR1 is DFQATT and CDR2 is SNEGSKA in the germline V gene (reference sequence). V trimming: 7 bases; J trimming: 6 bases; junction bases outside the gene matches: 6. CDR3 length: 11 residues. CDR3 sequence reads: CSGLLATEQYF. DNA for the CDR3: TGCAGTGGCTTACTAGCGACCGAGCAGTACTTC.

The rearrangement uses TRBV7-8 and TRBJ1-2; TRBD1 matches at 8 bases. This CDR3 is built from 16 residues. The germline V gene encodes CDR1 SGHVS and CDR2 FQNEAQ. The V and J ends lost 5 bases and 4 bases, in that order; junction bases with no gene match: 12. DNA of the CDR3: TGTGCCAGCAGCCAGGCACGCGTCGGACAGGGCTATGGCTACACCTTC. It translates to CASSQARVGQGYGYTF.

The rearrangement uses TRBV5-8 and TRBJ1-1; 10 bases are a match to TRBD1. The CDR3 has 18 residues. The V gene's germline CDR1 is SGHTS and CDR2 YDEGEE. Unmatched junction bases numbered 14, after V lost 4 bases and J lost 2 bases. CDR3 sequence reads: CASSPPFGTGVLNTEAFF. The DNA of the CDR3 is TGTGCCAGCAGCCCGCCATTCGGGACAGGGGTTTTAAACACTGAAGCTTTCTTT.

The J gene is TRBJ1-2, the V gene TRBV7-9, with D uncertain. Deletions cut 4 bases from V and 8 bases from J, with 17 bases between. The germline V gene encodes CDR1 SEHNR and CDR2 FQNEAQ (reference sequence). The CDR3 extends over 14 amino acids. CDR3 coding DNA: TGTGCCAGCAGCTCCCCGGCCAGACTTAGGGGCTACACCTTC. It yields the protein CASSSPARLRGYTF.

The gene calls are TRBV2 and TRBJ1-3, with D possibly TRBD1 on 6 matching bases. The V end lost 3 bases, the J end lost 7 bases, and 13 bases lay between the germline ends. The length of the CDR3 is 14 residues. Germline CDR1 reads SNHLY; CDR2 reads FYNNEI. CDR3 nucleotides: TGTGCCAGCAGTGATTGGCAGGGGCGTAACACCATATATTTT. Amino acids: CASSDWQGRNTIYF.

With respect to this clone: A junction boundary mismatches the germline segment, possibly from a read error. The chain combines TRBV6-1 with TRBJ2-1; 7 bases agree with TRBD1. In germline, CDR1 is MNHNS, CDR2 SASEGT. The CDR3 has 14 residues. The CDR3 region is CASSDRDSNNGQFF. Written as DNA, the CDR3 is TGTGCCAGCAGTGACCGGGACAGTAACAATGGGCAGTTCTTC.

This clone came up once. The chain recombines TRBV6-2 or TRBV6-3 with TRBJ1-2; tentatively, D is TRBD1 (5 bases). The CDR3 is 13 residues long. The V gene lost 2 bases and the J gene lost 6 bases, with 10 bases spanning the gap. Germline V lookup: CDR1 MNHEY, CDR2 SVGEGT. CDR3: CASSYAARDGYTF. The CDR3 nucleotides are TGTGCCAGCAGTTACGCTGCCAGGGATGGCTACACCTTC.

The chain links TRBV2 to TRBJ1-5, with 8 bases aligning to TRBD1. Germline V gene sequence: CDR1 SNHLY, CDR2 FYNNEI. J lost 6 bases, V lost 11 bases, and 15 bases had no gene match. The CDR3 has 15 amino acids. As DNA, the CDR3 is TGTGCCTCCCTCTTGCGCCAGGGGGCAACTCAGCCCCAGCATTTT. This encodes CASLLRQGATQPQHF.

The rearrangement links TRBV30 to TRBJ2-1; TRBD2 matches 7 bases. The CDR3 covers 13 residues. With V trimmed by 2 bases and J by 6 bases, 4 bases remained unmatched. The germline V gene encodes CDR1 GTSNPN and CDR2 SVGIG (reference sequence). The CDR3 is CAWSSGNLNEQFF. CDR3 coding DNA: TGTGCCTGGAGTAGCGGGAATCTCAATGAGCAGTTCTTC.

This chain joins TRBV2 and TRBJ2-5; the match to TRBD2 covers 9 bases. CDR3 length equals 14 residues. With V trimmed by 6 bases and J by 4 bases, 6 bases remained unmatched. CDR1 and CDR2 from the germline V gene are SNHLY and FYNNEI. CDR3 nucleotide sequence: TGTGCCAGCAGAGAGCGGGGGGCCCTAGAGACCCAGTACTTC. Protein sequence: CASRERGALETQYF.

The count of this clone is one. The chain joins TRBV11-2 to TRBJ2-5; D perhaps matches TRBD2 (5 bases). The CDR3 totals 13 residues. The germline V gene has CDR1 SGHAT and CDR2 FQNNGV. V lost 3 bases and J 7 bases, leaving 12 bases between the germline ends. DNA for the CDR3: TGTGCCAGCAGCTTCCCCGGGGTTGCGACCCAGTACTTC. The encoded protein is CASSFPGVATQYF.

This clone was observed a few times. The CDR3 sequence is CASSVAGTSGTTGELFF. DNA of the CDR3: TGTGCCAGCAGCGTAGCGGGGACTAGCGGAACCACCGGGGAGCTGTTTTTT. The chain links TRBV9 to TRBJ2-2; TRBD2 matches at 11 bases. This CDR3 is built from 17 residues. V was clipped by 0 bases and J by 4 bases; unmatched bases: 5. The V gene's germline CDR1 is SGDLS and CDR2 YYNGEE.

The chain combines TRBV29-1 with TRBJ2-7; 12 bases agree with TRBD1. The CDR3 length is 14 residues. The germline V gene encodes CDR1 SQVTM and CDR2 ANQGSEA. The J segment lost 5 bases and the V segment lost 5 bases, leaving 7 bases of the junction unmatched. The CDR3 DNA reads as TGCAGCGTTAGAACCGGGACAGGGGGCGACGAGCAGTACTTC. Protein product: CSVRTGTGGDEQYF.

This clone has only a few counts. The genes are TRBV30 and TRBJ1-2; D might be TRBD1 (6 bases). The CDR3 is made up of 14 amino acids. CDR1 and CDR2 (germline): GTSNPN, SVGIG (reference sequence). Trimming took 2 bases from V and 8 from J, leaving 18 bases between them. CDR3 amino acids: CAWSQHAGARGYTF. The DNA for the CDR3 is TGTGCCTGGAGTCAACACGCAGGGGCGCGAGGCTACACCTTC.

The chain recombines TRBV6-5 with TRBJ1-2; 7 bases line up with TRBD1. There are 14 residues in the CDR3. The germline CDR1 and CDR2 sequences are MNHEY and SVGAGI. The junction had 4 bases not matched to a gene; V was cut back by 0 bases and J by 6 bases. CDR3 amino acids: CASSYSEGAHGYTF. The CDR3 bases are TGTGCCAGCAGTTACTCGGAGGGGGCGCATGGCTACACCTTC.

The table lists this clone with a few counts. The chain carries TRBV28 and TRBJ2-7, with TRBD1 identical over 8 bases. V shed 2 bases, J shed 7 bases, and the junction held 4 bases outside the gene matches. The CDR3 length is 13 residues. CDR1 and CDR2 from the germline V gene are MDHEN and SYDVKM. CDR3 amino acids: CASSLGQGREQYF. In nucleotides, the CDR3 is TGTGCCAGCAGTTTAGGACAGGGCCGGGAGCAGTACTTC. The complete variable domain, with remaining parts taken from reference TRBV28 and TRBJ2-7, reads DVKVTQSSRYLVKRTGEKVFLECVQDMDHENMFWYRQDPGLGLRLIYFSYDVKMKEKGDIPEGYSVSREKKERFSLILESASTNQTSMYLCASSLGQGREQYFGPGTRLTVT.

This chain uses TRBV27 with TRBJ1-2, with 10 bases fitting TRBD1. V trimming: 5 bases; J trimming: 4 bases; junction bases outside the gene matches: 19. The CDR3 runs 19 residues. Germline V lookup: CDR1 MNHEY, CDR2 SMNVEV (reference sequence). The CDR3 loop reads CASSDGLIRDRGMTYGYTF. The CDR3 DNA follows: TGTGCCAGCAGTGACGGCCTGATCCGGGACAGGGGTATGACCTATGGCTACACCTTC.

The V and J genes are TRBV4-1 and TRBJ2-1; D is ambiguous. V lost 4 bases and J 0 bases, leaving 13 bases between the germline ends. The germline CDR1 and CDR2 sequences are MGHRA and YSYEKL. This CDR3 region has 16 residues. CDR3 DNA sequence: TGCGCCAGCAGCCGAACGCCTGGCAACTCCTACAATGAGCAGTTCTTC. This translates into CASSRTPGNSYNEQFF.

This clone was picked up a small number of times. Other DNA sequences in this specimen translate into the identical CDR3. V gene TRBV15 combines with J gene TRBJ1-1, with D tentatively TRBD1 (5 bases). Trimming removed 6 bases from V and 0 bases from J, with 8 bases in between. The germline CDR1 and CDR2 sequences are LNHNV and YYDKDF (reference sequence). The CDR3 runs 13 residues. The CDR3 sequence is CATSRGLNTEAFF. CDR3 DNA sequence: TGTGCCACCAGTCGGGGGTTGAACACTGAAGCTTTCTTT.